The entry below describes one T cell receptor (beta chain). This entry comes from a study of T cell changes during pregnancy in multiple sclerosis. The data were produced by immunoSEQ multiplex PCR, yet TCRdb's version contains in-frame clones alone and is incomplete. The sample has around 56,000 clones; approximately 91% are singletons. This sample comprised peripheral blood, obtained after pregnancy. The TCR was taken from a female donor with multiple sclerosis, enrolled in a pregnancy study.

The CDR3 protein is CASSRDFQETQYF. The CDR3 bases are TGCGCCAGCAGTCGGGACTTCCAAGAGACCCAGTACTTC. V and J are TRBV10-1 and TRBJ2-5, with D possibly matching TRBD2 (6 bases). The CDR3 extends over 13 amino acids. The germline gives CDR1 WNHNN, CDR2 SYGVQD (reference sequence). V was cut by 5 bases and J by 1 base, with 8 bases left in between.